The source of this T cell receptor beta chain is a study of blood T cell repertoires in COVID-19. Across the study: Donors in the United States, Italy and Spain gave samples during acute or convalescent COVID-19. PBMCs, B-cell-depleted T cells, or T cells provided the cDNA or gDNA that made up the material.

This clone was observed a single time. Trimming removed 1 base from V and 0 bases from J, with 9 bases in between. CDR3 size: 15 residues. CDR1 SGHAT and CDR2 FQNNGV come from the germline V gene. Measured with immunoSEQ multiplex PCR; TCRdb has only the in-frame clones, and not every one. The sample yields 22,000 or so clones, more than 85% seen once. The clonotype was recovered from a woman aged 60-75 years with active COVID-19. Sequenced input: peripheral blood. J is TRBJ1-1 and V is TRBV11-2; maybe TRBD1 (5 bases). CDR3 in amino acids: CASSLAGQMNTEAFF. CDR3 in DNA: TGTGCCAGCAGCTTAGCCGGACAAATGAACACTGAAGCTTTCTTT.